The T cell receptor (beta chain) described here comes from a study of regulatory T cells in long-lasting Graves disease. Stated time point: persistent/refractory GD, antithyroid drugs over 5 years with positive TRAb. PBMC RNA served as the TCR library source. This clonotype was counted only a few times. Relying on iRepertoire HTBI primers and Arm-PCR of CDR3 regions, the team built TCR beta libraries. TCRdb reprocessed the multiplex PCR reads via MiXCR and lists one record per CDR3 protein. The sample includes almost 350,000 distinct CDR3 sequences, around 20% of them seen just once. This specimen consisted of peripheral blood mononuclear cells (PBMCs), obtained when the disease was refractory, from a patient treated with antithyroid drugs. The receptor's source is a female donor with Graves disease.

DNA of the CDR3: TGTGCCAGTAGTCGGGGGGCAGGAAGAGAGACCCAGTACTTC. It specifies CASSRGAGRETQYF. V gene TRBV19 combines with J gene TRBJ2-5, with D perhaps matching TRBD2 (7 bases). CDR1 LNHDA and CDR2 SQIVND come from the germline V gene (reference sequence). The CDR3 totals 14 residues. V lost 5 bases and J 4 bases, leaving 14 bases between the germline ends.